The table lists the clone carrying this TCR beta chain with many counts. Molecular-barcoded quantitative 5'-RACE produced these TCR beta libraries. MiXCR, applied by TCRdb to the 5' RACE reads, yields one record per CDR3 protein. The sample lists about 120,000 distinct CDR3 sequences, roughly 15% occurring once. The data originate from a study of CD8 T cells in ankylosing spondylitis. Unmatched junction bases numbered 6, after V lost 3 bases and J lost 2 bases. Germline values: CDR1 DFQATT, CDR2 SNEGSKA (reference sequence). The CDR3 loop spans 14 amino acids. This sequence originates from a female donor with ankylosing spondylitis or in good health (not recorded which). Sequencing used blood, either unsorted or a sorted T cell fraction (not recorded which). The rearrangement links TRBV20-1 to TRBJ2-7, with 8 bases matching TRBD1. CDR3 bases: TGCAGTGCTAGTGGGGACAGGCCTCCCTACGAGCAGTACTTC. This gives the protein CSASGDRPPYEQYF.